Reported below is one T cell receptor beta chain. The data are from a study of cytomegalovirus exposure and HLA in healthy donors. The PCR contained 60 Vbeta and 13 Jbeta primers. Libraries were prepared by immunoSEQ multiplex PCR; TCRdb keeps only in-frame clonotypes and omits some of them. The repertoire includes tens of thousands of clones, 78% of them detected once, and roughly 8.9% sits in the top ten. Trimming cost V 0 bases and J 8 bases; bases outside gene matches: 8. Germline assignment: CDR1 SGHNT and CDR2 YYREEE (reference sequence). This CDR3 comprises 14 residues. The gene calls are TRBV5-4 and TRBJ2-7; TRBD1 matches 7 bases. Specimen: PBMCs. This clonotype was sampled from a woman aged 40 to 55 in good health and CMV-seropositive. The CDR3 region has the DNA TGTGCCAGCAGCTTGGAGACAGGGTTTACTCAGCAGTACTTC. Amino acids: CASSLETGFTQQYF.